This T cell receptor (beta chain) came from a study of cytomegalovirus exposure and HLA in healthy donors. Note on this clone: What it binds is unknown.

V lost 2 bases and J 6 bases, leaving 13 bases between the germline ends. The germline CDR1 and CDR2 sequences are SGDLS and YYNGEE. The CDR3 has 14 amino acids. Vbeta (60) and Jbeta (13) primers were used in the PCR. Libraries were prepared by immunoSEQ multiplex PCR; TCRdb keeps only in-frame clonotypes and omits some of them. The sample has 150,000 or so clones, over 65% seen once. Study conclusions and caveats: An assumption of roughly uniform sequencing depth across donors underlay the presence/absence analyses.

Regarding donors, all were healthy bone marrow donors. What was sequenced was PBMCs. The rearrangement joins TRBV9 to TRBJ2-3; possible D gene TRBD2, 7 bases. The receptor's source is a female donor in good health and CMV-seronegative. DNA of the CDR3: TGTGCCAGCAGCGTCTCAAGGGGGGGGGATACGCAGTATTTT. This encodes CASSVSRGGDTQYF.